This T cell receptor beta chain appears in the sequencing data of a study of blood T cell repertoires in COVID-19. The table came from immunoSEQ multiplex PCR; TCRdb's copy has only in-frame clones and leaves some out. The data show 250,000 to 350,000 clones, with roughly 83% seen just once and roughly 1.5% held by the top ten. V lost 6 bases, J lost 3 bases, and 4 bases stayed unmatched. Germline-derived CDR1 and CDR2 are MGHDK and SYGVNS. The length of the CDR3 is 15 residues. Input material: peripheral blood. The clonotype was recovered from a human donor with COVID-19, enrolled during active disease. The donor label of this sample is uncertain. This chain uses TRBV25-1 with TRBJ2-2, with 10 bases fitting TRBD1. CDR3 nucleotides: TGTGCCAGCAGAACCGGGACAGGGGACACCGGGGAGCTGTTTTTT. Its translation: CASRTGTGDTGELFF. Full variable domain (missing parts from reference TRBV25-1 and TRBJ2-2): EADIYQTPRYLVIGTGKKITLECSQTMGHDKMYWYQQDPGMELHLIHYSYGVNSTEKGDLSSESTVSRIRTEHFPLTLESARPSHTSQYLCASRTGTGDTGELFFGEGSRLTVL.